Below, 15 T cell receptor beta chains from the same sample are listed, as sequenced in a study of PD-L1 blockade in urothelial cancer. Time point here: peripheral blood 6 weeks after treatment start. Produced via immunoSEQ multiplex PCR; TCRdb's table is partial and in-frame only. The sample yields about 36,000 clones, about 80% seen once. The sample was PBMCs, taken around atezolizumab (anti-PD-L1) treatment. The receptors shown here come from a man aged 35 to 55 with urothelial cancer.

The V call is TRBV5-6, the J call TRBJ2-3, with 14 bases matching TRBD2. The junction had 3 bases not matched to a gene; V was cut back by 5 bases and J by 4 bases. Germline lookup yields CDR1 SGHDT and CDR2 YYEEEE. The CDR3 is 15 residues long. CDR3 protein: CASSMTSGGADTQYF. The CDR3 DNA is TGTGCCAGCAGTATGACTAGCGGGGGGGCAGATACGCAGTATTTT.

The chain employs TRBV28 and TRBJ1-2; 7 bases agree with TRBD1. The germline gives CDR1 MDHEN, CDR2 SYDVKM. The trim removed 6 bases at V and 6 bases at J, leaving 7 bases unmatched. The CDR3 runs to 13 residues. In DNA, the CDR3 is TGTGCCAGCAGCACTCGACAGGGACATGGCTACACCTTC. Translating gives CASSTRQGHGYTF.

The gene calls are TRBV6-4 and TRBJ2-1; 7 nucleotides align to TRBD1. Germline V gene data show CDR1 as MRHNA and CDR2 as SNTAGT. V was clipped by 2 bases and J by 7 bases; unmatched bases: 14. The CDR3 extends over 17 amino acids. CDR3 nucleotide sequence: TGTGCCAGCAGTGACACTCAAACAACACAGGGGAAGAATGAGCAGTTCTTC. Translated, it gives CASSDTQTTQGKNEQFF.

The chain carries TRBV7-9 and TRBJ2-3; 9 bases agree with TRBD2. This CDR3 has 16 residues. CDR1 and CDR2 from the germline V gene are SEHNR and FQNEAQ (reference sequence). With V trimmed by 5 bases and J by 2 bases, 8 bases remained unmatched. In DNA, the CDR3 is TGTGCCAGCAGCCTGGGCGCTAGCGGGAACACAGATACGCAGTATTTT. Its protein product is CASSLGASGNTDTQYF. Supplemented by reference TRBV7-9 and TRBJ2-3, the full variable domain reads DTGVSQNPRHKITKRGQNVTFRCDPISEHNRLYWYRQTLGQGPEFLTYFQNEAQLEKSRLLSDRFSAERPKGSFSTLEIQRTEQGDSAMYLCASSLGASGNTDTQYFGPGTRLTVL.

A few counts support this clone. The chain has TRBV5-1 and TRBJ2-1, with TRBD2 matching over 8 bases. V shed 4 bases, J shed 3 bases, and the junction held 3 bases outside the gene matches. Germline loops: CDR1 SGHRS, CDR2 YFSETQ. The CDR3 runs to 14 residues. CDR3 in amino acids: CASSTGTSYNEQFF. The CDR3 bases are TGCGCCAGCAGCACCGGGACTAGCTACAATGAGCAGTTCTTC.

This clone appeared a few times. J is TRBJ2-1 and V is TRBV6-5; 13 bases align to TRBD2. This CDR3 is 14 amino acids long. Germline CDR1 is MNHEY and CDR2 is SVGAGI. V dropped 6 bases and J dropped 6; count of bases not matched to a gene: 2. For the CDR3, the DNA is TGTGCCAGCAGCGGACTAGCGGGAGTCAATGAGCAGTTCTTC. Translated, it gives CASSGLAGVNEQFF.

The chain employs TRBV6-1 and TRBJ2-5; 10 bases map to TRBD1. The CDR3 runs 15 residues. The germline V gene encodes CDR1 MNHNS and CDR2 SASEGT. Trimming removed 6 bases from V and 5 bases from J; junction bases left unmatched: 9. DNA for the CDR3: TGTGCCAGCAGGGCCCGGGACAGGGGAGGGGAGACCCAGTACTTC. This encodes CASRARDRGGETQYF.

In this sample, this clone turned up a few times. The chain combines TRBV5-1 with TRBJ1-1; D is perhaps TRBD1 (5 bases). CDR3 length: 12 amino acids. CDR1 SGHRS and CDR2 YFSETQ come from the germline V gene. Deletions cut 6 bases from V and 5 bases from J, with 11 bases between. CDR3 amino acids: CASKQGETEAFF. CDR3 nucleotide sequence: TGCGCCAGCAAGCAGGGCGAGACTGAAGCTTTCTTT.

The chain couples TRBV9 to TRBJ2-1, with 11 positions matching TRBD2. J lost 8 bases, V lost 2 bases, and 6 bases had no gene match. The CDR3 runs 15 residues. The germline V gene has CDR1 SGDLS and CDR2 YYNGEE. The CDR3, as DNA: TGTGCCAGCAGCGTTAGCGGGAGGGCCGGGGATGAGCAGTTCTTC. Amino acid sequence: CASSVSGRAGDEQFF.

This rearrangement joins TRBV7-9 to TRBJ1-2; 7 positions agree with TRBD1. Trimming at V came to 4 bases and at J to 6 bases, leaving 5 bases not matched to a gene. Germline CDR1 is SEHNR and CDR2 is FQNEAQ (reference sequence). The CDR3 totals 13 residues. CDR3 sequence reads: CASSSGTENGYTF. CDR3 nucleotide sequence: TGTGCCAGCAGCTCTGGGACAGAGAATGGCTACACCTTC. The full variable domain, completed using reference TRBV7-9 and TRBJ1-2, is DTGVSQNPRHKITKRGQNVTFRCDPISEHNRLYWYRQTLGQGPEFLTYFQNEAQLEKSRLLSDRFSAERPKGSFSTLEIQRTEQGDSAMYLCASSSGTENGYTFGSGTRLTVV.

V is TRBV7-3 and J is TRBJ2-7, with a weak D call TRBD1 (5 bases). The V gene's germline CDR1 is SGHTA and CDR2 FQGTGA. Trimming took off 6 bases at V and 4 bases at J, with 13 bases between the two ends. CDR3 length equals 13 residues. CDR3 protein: CASSKAGKYEQYF. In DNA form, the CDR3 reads TGTGCCAGCAGTAAAGCAGGGAAGTACGAGCAGTACTTC. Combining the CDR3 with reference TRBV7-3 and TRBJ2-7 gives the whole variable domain GAGVSQTPSNKVTEKGKYVELRCDPISGHTALYWYRQSLGQGPEFLIYFQGTGAADDSGLPNDRFFAVRPEGSVSTLKIQRTERGDSAVYLCASSKAGKYEQYFGPGTRLTVT.

The CDR3 spells CASTHATSTDTQYF. CDR3 coding DNA: TGCGCCAGCACCCACGCGACTAGCACAGATACGCAGTATTTT. This chain connects TRBV5-1 to TRBJ2-3; D unresolved. The CDR3 consists of 14 residues. Germline V gene data show CDR1 as SGHRS and CDR2 as YFSETQ. Trimming removed 6 bases from V and 0 bases from J, with 11 bases in between. The variable domain in full, completed from reference TRBV5-1 and TRBJ2-3, reads KAGVTQTPRYLIKTRGQQVTLSCSPISGHRSVSWYQQTPGQGLQFLFEYFSETQRNKGNFPGRFSGRQFSNSRSEMNVSTLELGDSALYLCASTHATSTDTQYFGPGTRLTVL.

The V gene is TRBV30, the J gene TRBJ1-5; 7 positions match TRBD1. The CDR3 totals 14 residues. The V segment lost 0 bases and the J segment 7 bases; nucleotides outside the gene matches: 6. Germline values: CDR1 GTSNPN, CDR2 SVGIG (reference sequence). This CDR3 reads CAWSVQGGGQPQHF. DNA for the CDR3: TGTGCCTGGAGTGTACAAGGGGGCGGACAGCCCCAGCATTTT.

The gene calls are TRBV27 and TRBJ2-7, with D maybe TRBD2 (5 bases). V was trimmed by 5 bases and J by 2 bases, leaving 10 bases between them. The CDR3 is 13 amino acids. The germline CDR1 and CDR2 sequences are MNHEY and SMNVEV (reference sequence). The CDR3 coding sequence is TGTGCCAGCAGTAGGAGGCCTACCTACGAGCAGTACTTC. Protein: CASSRRPTYEQYF.

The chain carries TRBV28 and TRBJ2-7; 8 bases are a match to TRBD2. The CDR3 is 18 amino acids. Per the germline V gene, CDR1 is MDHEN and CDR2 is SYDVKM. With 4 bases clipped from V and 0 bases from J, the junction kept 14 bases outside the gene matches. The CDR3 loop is CASSSPLSAGGSSYEQYF. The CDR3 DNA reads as TGTGCCAGCAGTTCACCCCTGAGCGCGGGAGGATCCTCCTACGAGCAGTACTTC. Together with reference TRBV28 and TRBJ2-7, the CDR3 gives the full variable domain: DVKVTQSSRYLVKRTGEKVFLECVQDMDHENMFWYRQDPGLGLRLIYFSYDVKMKEKGDIPEGYSVSREKKERFSLILESASTNQTSMYLCASSSPLSAGGSSYEQYFGPGTRLTVT.